A single sample is the source of the 18 T cell receptor beta chains below, sequenced in a study of T-cell memory formation after mild COVID-19. One entry per CDR3 protein, called by TCRdb with MiXCR from the 5' RACE reads. The repertoire includes around 510,000 distinct CDR3 sequences, 20% to 25% of them detected once, and approximately 8% sits in the top ten. Material: PBMCs or a T cell subset sorted from them (not recorded which). The receptor set was obtained from an adult woman who had mild COVID-19 (a few samples of this study predate the infection). Cell type and time point are not known.

V is TRBV15 and J is TRBJ1-5, with D hard to call. Between the trimmed V and J ends, which lost 3 bases and 7 bases, there was a span of 10 bases. CDR1 is LNHNV, CDR2 YYDKDF, per germline (reference sequence). CDR3 length equals 13 residues. The CDR3 coding sequence is TGTGCCACCAGCAGGGTCATGGCGCAGCCCCAGCATTTT. Translating gives CATSRVMAQPQHF.

CDR3 protein: CASSSDYRGLNGDEQYF. The CDR3 bases are TGTGCCAGCAGCTCAGATTACAGGGGGCTTAATGGCGACGAGCAGTACTTC. The chain joins TRBV7-9 to TRBJ2-7; 9 positions agree with TRBD1. There are 17 residues in the CDR3. V trimming: 4 bases; J trimming: 5 bases; junction bases outside the gene matches: 15. Germline loops: CDR1 SEHNR, CDR2 FQNEAQ (reference sequence).

The genes are TRBV7-9 and TRBJ2-7, with a tentative D call TRBD1 (5 bases). The germline V gene has CDR1 SEHNR and CDR2 FQNEAQ (reference sequence). CDR3 length equals 13 residues. Trimming stripped 5 bases from V and 2 bases from J, with 10 bases between. For the CDR3, the DNA is TGTGCCAGCAGCCAGGGCGCCACCTACGAGCAGTACTTC. This translates into CASSQGATYEQYF.

This clonotype was seen more than once but under ten times. The chain carries TRBV12-3 or TRBV12-4 and TRBJ1-4, with a weak D call TRBD1 (5 bases). The CDR3 has 15 amino acids. V dropped 6 bases and J dropped 5 bases, with 16 bases sitting between them. This CDR3 reads CASRPPGFLNEKLFF. The CDR3 nucleotides are TGTGCCAGCAGGCCACCAGGGTTCCTCAATGAAAAACTGTTTTTT.

The chain recombines TRBV25-1 with TRBJ2-7; no firm D call. CDR3 length: 12 residues. V was trimmed by 2 bases and J by 3 bases, leaving 5 bases between them. From germline, CDR1 is MGHDK and CDR2 SYGVNS. The CDR3 sequence: CASSEDHYEQYF. CDR3 nucleotides: TGTGCCAGCAGTGAAGACCACTACGAGCAGTACTTC.

This clonotype was recorded at least ten times. CDR3 sequence (DNA): TGTGCCAGCTCATCAAGAGCAGGCCACGATATCACTTCTGGGGCCAACGTCCTGACTTTC. It translates to CASSSRAGHDITSGANVLTF. This rearrangement joins TRBV18 to TRBJ2-6; D not certain. V shed 5 bases and J shed 1 base, with 24 bases lying between them. Looked up from germline, CDR1 is KGHSH and CDR2 is LQKENI. This CDR3 spans 20 amino acids.

The chain couples TRBV11-3 to TRBJ2-1, with D possibly being TRBD2 (6 bases). From germline, CDR1 is SGHNT and CDR2 YENEEA. This CDR3 is 15 amino acids long. Between the trimmed V and J ends, which lost 7 bases and 5 bases, there was a span of 18 bases. The CDR3 loop reads CASKYGGRGHNEQFF. CDR3 in DNA: TGTGCCAGCAAATACGGTGGGCGGGGACACAATGAGCAGTTCTTC.

This clonotype has just a few counts. This sequence joins TRBV13 and TRBJ2-7, with D perhaps TRBD2 (6 bases). The CDR3 runs to 16 residues. CDR1 and CDR2 (germline): PRHDT, FYEKMQ (reference sequence). Trimming left V 5 bases short and J 0 bases short, with 17 bases between. CDR3 nucleotide sequence: TGTGCCAGCAGCCAATCTCCATACGGGGGCTCCTACGAGCAGTACTTC. Amino acids: CASSQSPYGGSYEQYF.

V usage is TRBV7-3 and J usage is TRBJ2-3; D gene uncertain. CDR3 length: 13 residues. V was pared by 5 bases and J by 2 bases, with 8 bases between. Germline V gene data show CDR1 as SGHTA and CDR2 as FQGTGA. The CDR3 coding sequence is TGTGCCAGCAGCCCGTCCCACACAGATACGCAGTATTTT. Translating it yields CASSPSHTDTQYF.

J is TRBJ1-5 and V is TRBV29-1; no firm D call. Germline V CDR1 and CDR2: SQVTM, ANQGSEA. Deletions cut 4 bases from V and 4 bases from J, with 11 bases between. CDR3 size: 13 residues. CDR3 coding DNA: TGCAGCGTTGCAGAGGACGGAAATCAGCCCCAGCATTTT. Protein sequence: CSVAEDGNQPQHF.

CDR3 amino acids: CSARRTSGRSDEQFF. CDR3 sequence (DNA): TGCAGTGCTCGTCGGACTAGCGGGAGAAGCGATGAGCAGTTCTTC. The chain carries TRBV20-1 and TRBJ2-1; 13 nucleotides agree with TRBD2. This CDR3 comprises 15 residues. The V segment lost 5 bases and the J segment 8 bases; nucleotides outside the gene matches: 9. In germline, CDR1 is DFQATT, CDR2 SNEGSKA (reference sequence).

V and J are TRBV20-1 and TRBJ1-2, with TRBD1 as a possible D gene (6 bases). Looked up from germline, CDR1 is DFQATT and CDR2 is SNEGSKA (reference sequence). V was clipped by 4 bases and J by 8 bases, with 14 bases between them. The CDR3 spans 12 residues. The CDR3 bases are TGCAGTGCTAAATCGAGGCAGGGGGGCTACACCTTC. The encoded protein is CSAKSRQGGYTF.

This clonotype was detected ten times or more. The genes are TRBV12-3 or TRBV12-4 and TRBJ2-7; 7 bases line up with TRBD2. The CDR3 is made up of 12 amino acids. The J segment lost 3 bases and the V segment lost 6 bases, leaving 2 bases of the junction unmatched. Here the CDR3 DNA reads TGTGCCAGCAGCCGGGGGGACTACGAGCAGTACTTC. Translated: CASSRGDYEQYF.

This clonotype was seen a few times. The chain couples TRBV24-1 to TRBJ2-2, with TRBD1 matching 9 bases. Germline CDR1 is KGHDR and CDR2 is SFDVKD. There are 13 residues in the CDR3. The junction had 3 bases not matched to a gene; V was cut back by 9 bases and J by 5 bases. CDR3 sequence: CATRTGVTGELFF. The CDR3 DNA reads as TGTGCCACCCGGACAGGGGTGACCGGGGAGCTGTTTTTT.

This clonotype has more than one count but fewer than ten. The chain combines TRBV5-4 with TRBJ2-3; TRBD1 aligns across 11 bases. Germline V CDR1 and CDR2: SGHNT, YYREEE (reference sequence). The CDR3 runs to 15 residues. Unmatched junction bases numbered 5, after V lost 5 bases and J lost 3 bases. CDR3 DNA: TGTGCCAGCAGTCGGGACAGGGGGGTAACAGATACGCAGTATTTT. It yields the protein CASSRDRGVTDTQYF.

The rearrangement links TRBV12-3 or TRBV12-4 to TRBJ2-7; TRBD1 aligns across 8 bases. The CDR3 extends over 13 amino acids. V was clipped by 5 bases and J by 3 bases; unmatched bases: 3. The CDR3 region has the DNA TGTGCCAGCAGTAAAGGACAGGGCTACGAGCAGTACTTC. Protein: CASSKGQGYEQYF.

The gene calls are TRBV5-1 and TRBJ1-3; the D gene is possibly TRBD1 (5 bases). V lost 4 bases to trimming and J lost 4 bases, with 15 bases between them. Per the germline V gene, CDR1 is SGHRS and CDR2 is YFSETQ. This CDR3 is 15 amino acids long. CDR3 DNA sequence: TGCGCCAGCAGCCGAGGGGAGCCCTCAGGAAACACCATATATTTT. Residues: CASSRGEPSGNTIYF.

The V call is TRBV27, the J call TRBJ2-3; 8 positions agree with TRBD1. Trimming cost V 7 bases and J 2 bases; bases outside gene matches: 8. Germline CDR1 MNHEY, CDR2 SMNVEV (reference sequence). The CDR3 totals 15 residues. This chain's CDR3 is CASTQGTGYTDTQYF. The CDR3 DNA reads as TGTGCCAGCACCCAGGGGACAGGTTACACAGATACGCAGTATTTT.